The T cell receptor beta chain described here comes from a study of T-cell reconstitution after alpha-beta-depleted transplantation in children. A library of TCRbeta sequences, prepared with unique molecular identifiers, was generated. TCRdb reanalysed the PCR reads using MiXCR and keeps one entry per CDR3 protein. In the table there are roughly 170,000 distinct CDR3 sequences, over 5.5% of which are singletons. V shed 5 bases and J shed 4 bases, with 21 bases lying between them. This CDR3 spans 16 amino acids. Germline loops: CDR1 SGHAT, CDR2 FQDESV (reference sequence). This clonotype was observed a few times.

The rearrangement uses TRBV11-1 and TRBJ2-7, with D tentatively TRBD2 (5 bases). The sample consisted of PBMCs from the stem cell graft donor, taken from the stem cell graft. The TCR was taken from a human donor who donated a stem cell graft to a child with Wiskott-Aldrich syndrome. This CDR3 reads CASSPRRLRGGYEQYF. The DNA of the CDR3 is TGTGCCAGCAGCCCCCGCCGCCTCCGGGGTGGATACGAGCAGTACTTC. The full variable domain, rest sourced from reference TRBV11-1 and TRBJ2-7, is EAEVAQSPRYKITEKSQAVAFWCDPISGHATLYWYRQILGQGPELLVQFQDESVVDDSQLPKDRFSAERLKGVDSTLKIQPAELGDSAMYLCASSPRRLRGGYEQYFGPGTRLTVT.